This is a list of T cell receptor beta chains from one sample in a study of identical twins. TCRdb recomputed calls from the 5' RACE reads with MiXCR, one row per CDR3 protein. Here the sample spans hundreds of thousands of distinct CDR3 sequences, under 9% being singletons. These same records also appear under a second study, on yellow fever vaccine responses in identical twins.

Sample: PBMCs. These receptors all stem from a woman under 30 in good health. Each CDR3 is given with its conserved first and last residue. The D gene is left open where the match is weak. Rows may omit the clone size; those that give it use once, few, many or a size class.

>TRBD1|-|TRBJ2-7|TRBV7-2
CASSLGDRAFGEQYF
TGTGCCAGCAGCTTAGGGGACAGGGCATTCGGCGAGCAGTACTTC
>-|-|TRBJ2-6|TRBV11-2
CASSLDRTRGSGANVLTF
TGTGCCAGCAGCTTGGACAGAACCCGGGGCTCTGGGGCCAACGTCCTGACTTTC
>-|few|TRBJ2-1|TRBV5-1
CASSLSPGYLGEQFF
TGCGCCAGCAGCTTGTCGCCAGGGTATTTGGGTGAGCAGTTCTTC
>-|many|TRBJ2-7|TRBV5-1
CASSLEQGGDEQYF
TGCGCCAGCAGCTTGGAACAGGGAGGCGACGAGCAGTACTTC
>-|many|TRBJ2-1|TRBV7-2
CASSFGLDHEQFF
TGTGCCAGCAGCTTCGGGCTGGACCATGAGCAGTTCTTC
>-|few|TRBJ2-3|TRBV2
CASITGRDTQYF
TGTGCCAGCATTACGGGAAGAGATACGCAGTATTTT
>-|-|TRBJ2-5|TRBV3-1
CASSQSQWTGRGQETQYF
TGTGCCAGCAGCCAAAGTCAGTGGACAGGGCGGGGGCAAGAGACCCAGTACTTC
>-|many|TRBJ2-5|TRBV12-3/TRBV12-4
CASSLIGVESQETQYF
TGTGCCAGCAGTTTAATTGGTGTGGAGTCACAAGAGACCCAGTACTTC
>-|-|TRBJ2-1|TRBV7-8
CASSGLYNEQFF
TGTGCCAGCAGCGGGCTGTACAATGAGCAGTTCTTC
>TRBD2|-|TRBJ2-3|TRBV7-2
CASSNRLAGGYTDTQYF
TGTGCCAGCAGCAACCGACTAGCGGGGGGATACACAGATACGCAGTATTTT
>TRBD2|many|TRBJ2-5|TRBV2
CASRERGILQETQYF
TGTGCCAGCAGGGAGCGGGGGATTCTCCAAGAGACCCAGTACTTC
>-|-|TRBJ2-5|TRBV20-1
CSASIGETQYF
TGCAGTGCTAGTATCGGGGAGACCCAGTACTTC
>-|few|TRBJ2-7|TRBV29-1
CSVEVVADEQYF
TGCAGCGTTGAAGTGGTCGCCGACGAGCAGTACTTC
>-|-|TRBJ2-3|TRBV5-1
CASSPGDTGTQYF
TGCGCCAGCAGCCCGGGCGACACAGGTACGCAGTATTTT
>TRBD2|-|TRBJ2-7|TRBV7-9
CASTSAGGGHEQYF
TGTGCCAGCACCTCTGCGGGAGGGGGCCACGAGCAGTACTTC
>-|many|TRBJ1-1|TRBV29-1
CSAKPDTARNTEAFF
TGCAGCGCCAAGCCCGACACCGCTAGGAACACTGAAGCTTTCTTT
>-|many|TRBJ1-2|TRBV12-3/TRBV12-4
CASSLAGSLWYGYTF
TGTGCCAGCAGTTTAGCAGGCTCTCTTTGGTATGGCTACACCTTC
>TRBD1|-|TRBJ1-1|TRBV5-1
CASSQGQGATEAFF
TGCGCCAGCAGCCAGGGACAGGGGGCAACTGAAGCTTTCTTT
>TRBD2|few|TRBJ2-3|TRBV4-3
CASSQDPGLAGGTDTQYF
TGCGCCAGCAGCCAAGATCCCGGACTAGCGGGAGGAACAGATACGCAGTATTTT
>TRBD1|-|TRBJ2-7|TRBV29-1
CSVETGQGLYEQYF
TGCAGCGTTGAAACTGGACAGGGGCTCTACGAGCAGTACTTC
>-|-|TRBJ2-4|TRBV6-1
CASNQGFGKNIQYF
TGTGCCAGCAATCAGGGGTTCGGCAAAAACATTCAGTACTTC
>-|many|TRBJ2-7|TRBV7-6
CASSLGQGGLYEQYF
TGTGCCAGCAGCCTCGGACAGGGAGGGCTCTACGAGCAGTACTTC
>TRBD1|-|TRBJ2-7|TRBV12-3/TRBV12-4
CASSLAGRGRPRSYEQYF
TGTGCCAGCAGTTTAGCGGGCAGGGGGCGCCCTCGATCCTACGAGCAGTACTTC
>TRBD2|many|TRBJ2-3|TRBV12-3/TRBV12-4
CASILAGGITDTQYF
TGTGCCAGCATCTTAGCGGGAGGGATCACAGATACGCAGTATTTT
>TRBD1|-|TRBJ2-7|TRBV20-1
CSARGGQGASYEQYF
TGCAGTGCTAGAGGGGGACAGGGGGCATCCTACGAGCAGTACTTC
>TRBD1|-|TRBJ2-3|TRBV6-2/TRBV6-3
CASTSRDRGPDTQYF
TGTGCCAGCACCTCCCGGGACAGGGGTCCAGATACGCAGTATTTT
>TRBD2|-|TRBJ2-1|TRBV9
CASSPRLAGGPDEQFF
TGTGCCAGCAGCCCCCGGCTAGCGGGGGGGCCGGATGAGCAGTTCTTC
>TRBD2|-|TRBJ2-7|TRBV12-3/TRBV12-4
CASRLAGGRDEQYF
TGTGCCAGCAGGCTAGCGGGAGGGCGTGACGAGCAGTACTTC
>TRBD1|many|TRBJ2-1|TRBV10-1
CASSESTGRNEQFF
TGCGCCAGCAGTGAGTCGACAGGGCGCAATGAGCAGTTCTTC
>TRBD2|few|TRBJ2-1|TRBV5-6
CASSLASSGDNEQFF
TGTGCCAGCAGCTTGGCATCTAGCGGGGACAATGAGCAGTTCTTC
>-|few|TRBJ2-4|TRBV11-2
CASSSPRDHSGDIQYF
TGTGCCAGCAGCTCACCCCGGGACCACAGTGGGGACATTCAGTACTTC
>TRBD1|-|TRBJ2-5|TRBV7-9
CASSSLPGQINQETQYF
TGTGCCAGCAGCTCCCTCCCGGGACAGATTAACCAAGAGACCCAGTACTTC
>-|-|TRBJ2-1|TRBV5-1
CASSVVWSSSYNEQFF
TGCGCCAGCAGCGTGGTATGGTCGAGCTCCTACAATGAGCAGTTCTTC
>TRBD1|few|TRBJ1-2|TRBV27
CASRLTGDYGYTF
TGTGCCAGCAGACTGACAGGGGACTATGGCTACACCTTC
>TRBD2|-|TRBJ2-1|TRBV19
CASSSQRGGVDEQFF
TGTGCCAGTAGTAGCCAGCGGGGGGGGGTAGATGAGCAGTTCTTC
>-|few|TRBJ1-1|TRBV29-1
CSVGEGEAFF
TGCAGCGTTGGTGAGGGAGAAGCTTTCTTT
>TRBD1|few|TRBJ1-2|TRBV7-2
CASSLGTGSRYGYTF
TGTGCCAGCAGCTTGGGGACAGGGTCTAGGTATGGCTACACCTTC
>-|few|TRBJ2-3|TRBV7-9
CASSSPPGALLADTQYF
TGTGCCAGCAGCTCGCCCCCGGGGGCCTTATTGGCAGATACGCAGTATTTT
>-|-|TRBJ1-5|TRBV2
CASSEGGRWFQPQHF
TGTGCCAGCAGTGAAGGGGGGCGCTGGTTTCAGCCCCAGCATTTT
>-|-|TRBJ2-3|TRBV7-6
CASSSRYADTQYF
TGTGCCAGCAGCTCCCGATACGCCGATACGCAGTATTTT
>-|many|TRBJ2-5|TRBV5-4
CASSLAQYEETQYF
TGTGCCAGCAGCTTGGCACAATACGAGGAGACCCAGTACTTC
>-|few|TRBJ2-1|TRBV6-5
CASSHSGLPNSYNEQFF
TGTGCCAGCAGTCACTCGGGACTTCCCAACTCCTACAATGAGCAGTTCTTC
>TRBD2|-|TRBJ2-5|TRBV12-3/TRBV12-4
CASGLAGAGETQYF
TGTGCCAGCGGCCTAGCGGGGGCCGGGGAGACCCAGTACTTC
>TRBD1|many|TRBJ2-2|TRBV6-5
CASSYSTGGEAGELFF
TGTGCCAGCAGTTACTCAACAGGGGGCGAGGCCGGGGAGCTGTTTTTT
>-|-|TRBJ2-1|TRBV24-1
CATSGGWSPEQFF
TGTGCCACCAGTGGGGGCTGGTCCCCTGAGCAGTTCTTC
>-|few|TRBJ2-7|TRBV5-1
CASRGGAHEQYF
TGCGCCAGCAGAGGGGGGGCCCACGAGCAGTACTTC
>TRBD2|-|TRBJ2-1|TRBV24-1
CATSPGGSGRYNEQFF
TGTGCCACCAGCCCCGGCGGTAGCGGGAGGTACAATGAGCAGTTCTTC
>-|few|TRBJ2-2|TRBV27
CASSLPGFTGELFF
TGTGCCAGCAGTTTGCCGGGTTTCACCGGGGAGCTGTTTTTT
>-|many|TRBJ2-7|TRBV7-2
CASSQNRVEQYF
TGTGCCAGCAGCCAAAATAGGGTCGAGCAGTACTTC